Each of the 3 T cell receptor beta chains below was sequenced from the same sample in a study of shared clonotypes between healthy human individuals. The assay was immunoSEQ multiplex PCR, and TCRdb's table has in-frame clones only and misses some. The sample records about 490,000 clones, roughly 85% being singletons. The material sequenced was PBMCs. These receptor sequences come from a woman in her 40s in good health. Some clones in this sample may be carry-over from other donors' samples.

The chain uses TRBV5-1 and TRBJ1-2; perhaps TRBD1 as D (6 bases). The CDR3 length is 14 residues. Germline V CDR1 and CDR2: SGHRS, YFSETQ. With 4 bases removed from V and 3 bases from J, the gap between germline ends came to 13 bases. CDR3 residues: CASSRGGGDYGYTF. DNA for the CDR3: TGCGCCAGCAGCCGGGGAGGGGGTGACTATGGCTACACCTTC.

J is TRBJ1-3 and V is TRBV2; D possibly corresponds to TRBD1 (5 bases). V was cut by 2 bases and J by 0 bases, with 11 bases left in between. The CDR3 extends over 16 amino acids. Germline CDR1 and CDR2: SNHLY and FYNNEI. Here the CDR3 reads CASSERQTSSGNTIYF. As DNA, the CDR3 is TGTGCCAGCAGTGAAAGACAGACAAGCTCTGGAAACACCATATATTTT.

The gene calls are TRBV6-5 and TRBJ2-7, with 10 bases identical to TRBD1. CDR1 and CDR2 (germline): MNHEY, SVGAGI. V lost 6 bases and J lost 4; bases outside the gene matches: 3. CDR3 length equals 13 residues. The CDR3 loop reads CASSWGQGYEQYF. In DNA, the CDR3 is TGTGCCAGCAGCTGGGGACAGGGGTACGAGCAGTACTTC.